This T cell receptor beta chain is drawn from a study of blood T cell repertoires in COVID-19. Study in general: Spain, Italy and the United States supplied samples that represented acute and convalescent COVID-19.

On this clone itself: The identical CDR3 is also encoded by other nucleotide sequences in the sample.

Some clones are missing from TCRdb's copy, which holds only in-frame ones; the method was immunoSEQ multiplex PCR. This sample has tens of thousands of clones; 80% to 90% occur once, and the top ten carry around 1.9%. The CDR3 consists of 14 residues. With 5 bases removed from V and 4 bases from J, the gap between germline ends came to 12 bases. Per the germline V gene, CDR1 is SGHTA and CDR2 is FQGNSA. This receptor was obtained from a woman of 80 years or more with active or convalescent COVID-19. Sequenced input: peripheral blood. The chain links TRBV7-2 to TRBJ1-3; the D gene is possibly TRBD1 (6 bases). The CDR3 sequence is CASSPGQLGNTIYF. The CDR3 region has the DNA TGTGCCAGCAGCCCAGGACAGCTAGGAAACACCATATATTTT.